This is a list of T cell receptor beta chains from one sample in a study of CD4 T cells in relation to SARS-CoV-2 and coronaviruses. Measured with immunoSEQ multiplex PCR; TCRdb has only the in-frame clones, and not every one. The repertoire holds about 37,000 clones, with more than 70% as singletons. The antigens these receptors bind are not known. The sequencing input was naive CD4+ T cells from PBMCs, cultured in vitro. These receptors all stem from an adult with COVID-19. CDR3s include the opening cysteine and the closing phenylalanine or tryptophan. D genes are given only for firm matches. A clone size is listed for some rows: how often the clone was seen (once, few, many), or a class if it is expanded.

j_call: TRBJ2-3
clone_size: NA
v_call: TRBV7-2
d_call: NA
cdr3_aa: CASSSRTIGTDTQYF
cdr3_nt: TGTGCCAGCAGCTCCCGGACTATCGGCACAGATACGCAGTATTTT

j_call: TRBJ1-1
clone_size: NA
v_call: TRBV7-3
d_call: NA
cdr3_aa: CASSFGSYTEAFF
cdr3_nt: TGTGCCAGCAGCTTCGGAAGTTACACTGAAGCTTTCTTT

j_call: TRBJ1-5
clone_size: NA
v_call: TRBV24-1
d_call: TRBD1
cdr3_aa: CATSDRRGGMNQPQHF
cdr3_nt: TGTGCCACCAGTGACCGCAGGGGGGGTATGAATCAGCCCCAGCATTTT

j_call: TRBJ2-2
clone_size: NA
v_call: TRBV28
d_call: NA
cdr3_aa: CAGASSNTGELFF
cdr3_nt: TGTGCCGGCGCTAGCTCTAACACCGGGGAGCTGTTTTTT

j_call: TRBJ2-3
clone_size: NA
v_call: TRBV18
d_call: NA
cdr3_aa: CASSPSSGTPDTQYF
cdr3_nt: TGTGCCAGCTCACCAAGTAGCGGAACGCCAGATACGCAGTATTTT

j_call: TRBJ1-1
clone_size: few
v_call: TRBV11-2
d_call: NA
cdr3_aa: CASSPGRANTEAFF
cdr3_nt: TGTGCCAGCAGCCCGGGACGAGCGAACACTGAAGCTTTCTTT

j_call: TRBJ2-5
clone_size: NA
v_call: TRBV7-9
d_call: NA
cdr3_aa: CASSFRQPQETQYF
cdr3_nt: TGTGCCAGCAGCTTTCGTCAGCCCCAAGAGACCCAGTACTTC

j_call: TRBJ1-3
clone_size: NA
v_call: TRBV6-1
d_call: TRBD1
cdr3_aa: CASSEDRDGNTIYF
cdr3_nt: TGTGCCAGCAGTGAGGACAGGGATGGAAACACCATATATTTT

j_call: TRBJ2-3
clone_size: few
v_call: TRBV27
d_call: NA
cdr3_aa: CASSFRGSSTDTQYF
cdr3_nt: TGTGCCAGCAGTTTTAGGGGGTCTAGCACAGATACGCAGTATTTT

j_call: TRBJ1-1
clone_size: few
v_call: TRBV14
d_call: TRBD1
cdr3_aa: CASSRPGQEAFF
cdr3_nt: TGTGCCAGCAGCCGCCCGGGACAGGAAGCTTTCTTT

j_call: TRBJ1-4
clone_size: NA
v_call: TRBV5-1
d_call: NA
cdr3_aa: CASTLSGRDNEKLFF
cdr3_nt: TGCGCCAGCACTCTGTCAGGGCGGGATAATGAAAAACTGTTTTTT

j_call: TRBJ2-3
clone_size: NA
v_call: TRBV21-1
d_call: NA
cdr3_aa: CASSKSGFGDTQYF
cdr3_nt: TGTGCCAGCAGCAAAAGTGGCTTTGGAGATACGCAGTATTTT

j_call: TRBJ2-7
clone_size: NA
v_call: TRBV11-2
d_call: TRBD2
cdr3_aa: CASSSVAGVFHEQYF
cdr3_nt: TGTGCCAGCAGCTCAGTAGCGGGAGTGTTCCACGAGCAGTACTTC

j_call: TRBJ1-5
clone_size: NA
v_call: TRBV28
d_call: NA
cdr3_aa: CASRDLWTQPQHF
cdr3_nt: TGTGCCAGCAGAGACCTCTGGACACAGCCCCAGCATTTT

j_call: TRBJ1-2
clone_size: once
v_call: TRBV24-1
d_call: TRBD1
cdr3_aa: CATSDPAGDRAYGYTF
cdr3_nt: TGTGCCACCAGTGATCCCGCGGGGGACAGGGCCTATGGCTACACCTTC

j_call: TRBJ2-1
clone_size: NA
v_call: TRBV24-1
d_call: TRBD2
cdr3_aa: CATRTSGNNEQFF
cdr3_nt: TGTGCCACCAGGACTAGCGGTAACAATGAGCAGTTCTTC

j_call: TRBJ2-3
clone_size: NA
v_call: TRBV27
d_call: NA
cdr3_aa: CASSKRDSDTQYF
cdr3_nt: TGTGCCAGCAGTAAGCGAGATTCCGATACGCAGTATTTT

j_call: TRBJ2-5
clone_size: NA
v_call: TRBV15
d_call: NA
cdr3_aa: CATSRDLETQYF
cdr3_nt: TGTGCCACCAGCAGAGATCTCGAGACCCAGTACTTC

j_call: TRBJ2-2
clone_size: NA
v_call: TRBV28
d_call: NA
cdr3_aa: CASSLRGRTGELFF
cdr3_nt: TGTGCCAGCAGTTTACGGGGACGCACCGGGGAGCTGTTTTTT

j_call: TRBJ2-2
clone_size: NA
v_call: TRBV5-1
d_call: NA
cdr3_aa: CASARVTNTGELFF
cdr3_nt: TGCGCCAGCGCCCGAGTAACCAACACCGGGGAGCTGTTTTTT

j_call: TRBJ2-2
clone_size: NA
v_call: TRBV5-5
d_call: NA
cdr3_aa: CASIGVIGGELFF
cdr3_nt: TGTGCCAGCATCGGGGTTATAGGCGGGGAGCTGTTTTTT

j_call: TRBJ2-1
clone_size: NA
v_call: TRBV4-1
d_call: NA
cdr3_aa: CASSQAPRRSPPLSEQFF
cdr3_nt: TGCGCCAGCAGCCAAGCCCCAAGGAGGTCGCCCCCCCTCAGTGAGCAGTTCTTC

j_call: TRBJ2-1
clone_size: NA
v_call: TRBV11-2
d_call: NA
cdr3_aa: CASIMAPESYNEQFF
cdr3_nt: TGTGCCAGCATAATGGCACCCGAATCCTACAATGAGCAGTTCTTC

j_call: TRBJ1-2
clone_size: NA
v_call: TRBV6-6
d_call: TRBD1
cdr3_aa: CASSYGGSTGDYGYTF
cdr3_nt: TGTGCCAGCAGTTACGGAGGATCCACAGGGGACTATGGCTACACCTTC

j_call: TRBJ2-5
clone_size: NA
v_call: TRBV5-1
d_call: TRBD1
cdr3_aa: CASSPDRVGQETQYF
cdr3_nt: TGCGCCAGCAGCCCAGACAGGGTTGGGCAAGAGACCCAGTACTTC

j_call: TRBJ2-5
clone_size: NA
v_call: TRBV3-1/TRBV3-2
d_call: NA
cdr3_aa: CASSQVASSGETQYF
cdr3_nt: TGTGCCAGCAGCCAAGTGGCTAGCTCAGGAGAGACCCAGTACTTC

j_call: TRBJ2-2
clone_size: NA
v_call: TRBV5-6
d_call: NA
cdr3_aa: CASSLDAGNTGELFF
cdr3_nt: TGTGCCAGCAGCTTGGATGCGGGGAACACCGGGGAGCTGTTTTTT

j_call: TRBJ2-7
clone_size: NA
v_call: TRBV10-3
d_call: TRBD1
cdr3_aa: CATDPGQGMVYSYEQYF
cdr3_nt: TGTGCCACGGACCCGGGACAGGGAATGGTCTACTCCTACGAGCAGTACTTC

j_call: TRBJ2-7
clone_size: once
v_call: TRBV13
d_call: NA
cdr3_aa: CASSLTRVDEQYF
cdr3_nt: TGTGCCAGCAGCTTAACCAGGGTTGACGAGCAGTACTTC

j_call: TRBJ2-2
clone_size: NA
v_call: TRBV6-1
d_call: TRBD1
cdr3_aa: CASSGTGDANTGELFF
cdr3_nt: TGTGCCAGCAGTGGGACAGGGGACGCGAACACCGGGGAGCTGTTTTTT

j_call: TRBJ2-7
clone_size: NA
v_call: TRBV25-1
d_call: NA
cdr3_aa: CASSSAGAPAYEQYF
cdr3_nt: TGTGCCAGCAGCAGCGCGGGGGCACCAGCCTACGAGCAGTACTTC

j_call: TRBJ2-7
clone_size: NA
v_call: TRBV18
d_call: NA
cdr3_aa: CASSPRASSYEQYF
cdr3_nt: TGTGCCAGCTCACCACGGGCCAGCTCCTACGAGCAGTACTTC

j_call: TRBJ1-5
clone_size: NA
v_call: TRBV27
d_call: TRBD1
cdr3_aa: CASSGDRRTGEPQHF
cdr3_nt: TGTGCCAGCAGTGGGGACAGGCGAACGGGGGAGCCCCAGCATTTT

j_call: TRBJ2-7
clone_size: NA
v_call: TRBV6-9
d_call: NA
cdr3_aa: CASSYFASTKYEQYF
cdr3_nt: TGTGCCAGCAGTTATTTCGCTAGTACAAAATACGAGCAGTACTTC

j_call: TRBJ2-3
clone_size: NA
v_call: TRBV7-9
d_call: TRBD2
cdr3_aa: CASSSRGSPTDTQYF
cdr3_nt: TGTGCCAGCAGCTCACGCGGGAGCCCCACAGATACGCAGTATTTT

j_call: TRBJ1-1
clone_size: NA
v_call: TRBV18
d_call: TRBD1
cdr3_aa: CASSEGAGVGTEAFF
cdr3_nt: TGTGCCAGCTCGGAGGGGGCAGGGGTCGGCACTGAAGCTTTCTTT

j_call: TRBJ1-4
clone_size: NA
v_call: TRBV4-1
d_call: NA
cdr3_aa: CASSHPNEKLFF
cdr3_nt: TGCGCCAGCAGCCATCCGAATGAAAAACTGTTTTTT

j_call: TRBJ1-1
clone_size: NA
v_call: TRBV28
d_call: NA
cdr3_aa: CASSLVQMNTEAFF
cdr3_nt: TGTGCCAGCAGTTTAGTACAGATGAACACTGAAGCTTTCTTT

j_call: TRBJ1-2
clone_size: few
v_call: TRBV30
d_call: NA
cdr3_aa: CAWSVPGASYGYTF
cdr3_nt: TGTGCCTGGAGTGTACCGGGTGCGAGCTATGGCTACACCTTC

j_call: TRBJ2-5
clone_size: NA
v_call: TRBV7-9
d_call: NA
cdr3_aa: CASSFGTAETQYF
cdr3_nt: TGTGCCAGCAGCTTCGGGACCGCGGAGACCCAGTACTTC

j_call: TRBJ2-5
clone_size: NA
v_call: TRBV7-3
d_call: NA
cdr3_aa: CASSFGPGETQYF
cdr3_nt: TGTGCCAGCAGCTTTGGCCCCGGGGAGACCCAGTACTTC

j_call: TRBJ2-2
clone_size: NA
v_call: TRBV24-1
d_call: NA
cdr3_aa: CATSDPAVRTNTGELFF
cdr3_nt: TGTGCCACCAGTGACCCCGCGGTCCGGACGAACACCGGGGAGCTGTTTTTT

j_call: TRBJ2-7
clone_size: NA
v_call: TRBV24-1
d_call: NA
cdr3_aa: CATSDPGGGDGEQYF
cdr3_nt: TGTGCCACCAGTGATCCCGGGGGCGGGGACGGCGAGCAGTACTTC

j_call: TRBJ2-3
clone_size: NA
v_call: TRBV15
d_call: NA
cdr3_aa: CATSSSADTQYF
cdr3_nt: TGTGCCACCAGCAGTTCCGCAGATACGCAGTATTTT

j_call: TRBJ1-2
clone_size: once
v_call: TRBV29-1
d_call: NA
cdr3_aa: CSVVAPREIGGYTF
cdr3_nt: TGCAGCGTTGTGGCCCCCAGGGAAATAGGGGGCTACACCTTC

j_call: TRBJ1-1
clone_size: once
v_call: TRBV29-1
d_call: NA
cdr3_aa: CSVEYGGPNTEAFF
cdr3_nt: TGCAGCGTTGAATACGGGGGACCTAACACTGAAGCTTTCTTT

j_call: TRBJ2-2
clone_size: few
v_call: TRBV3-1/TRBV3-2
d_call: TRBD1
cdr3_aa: CASSHGTGNTGELFF
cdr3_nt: TGTGCCAGCAGCCACGGGACAGGGAACACCGGGGAGCTGTTTTTT